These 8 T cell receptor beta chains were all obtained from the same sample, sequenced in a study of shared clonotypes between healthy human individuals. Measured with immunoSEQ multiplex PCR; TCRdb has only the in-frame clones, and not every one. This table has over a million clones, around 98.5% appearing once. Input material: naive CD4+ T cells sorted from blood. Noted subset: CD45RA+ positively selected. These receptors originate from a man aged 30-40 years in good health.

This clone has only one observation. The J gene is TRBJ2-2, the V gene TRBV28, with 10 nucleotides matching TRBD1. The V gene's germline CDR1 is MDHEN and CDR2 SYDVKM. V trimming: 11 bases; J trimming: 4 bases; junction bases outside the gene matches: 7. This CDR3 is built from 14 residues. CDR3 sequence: CAGRGQGTTGELFF. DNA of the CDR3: TGTGCCGGCCGGGGACAGGGGACCACCGGGGAGCTGTTTTTT.

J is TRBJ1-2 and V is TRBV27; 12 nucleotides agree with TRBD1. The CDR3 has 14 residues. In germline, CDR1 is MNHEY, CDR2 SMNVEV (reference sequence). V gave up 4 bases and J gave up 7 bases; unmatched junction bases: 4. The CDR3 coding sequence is TGTGCCAGCAGTTACACGGGACAGGGGGCTGGCTACACCTTC. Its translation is CASSYTGQGAGYTF.

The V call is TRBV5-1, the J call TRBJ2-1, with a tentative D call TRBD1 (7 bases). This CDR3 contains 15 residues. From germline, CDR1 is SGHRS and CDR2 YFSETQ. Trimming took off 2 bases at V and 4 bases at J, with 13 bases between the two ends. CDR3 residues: CASSLWQGGYNEQFF. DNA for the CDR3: TGCGCCAGCAGCTTATGGCAGGGGGGTTACAATGAGCAGTTCTTC. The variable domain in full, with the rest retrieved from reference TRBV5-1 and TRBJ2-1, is KAGVTQTPRYLIKTRGQQVTLSCSPISGHRSVSWYQQTPGQGLQFLFEYFSETQRNKGNFPGRFSGRQFSNSRSEMNVSTLELGDSALYLCASSLWQGGYNEQFFGPGTRLTVL.

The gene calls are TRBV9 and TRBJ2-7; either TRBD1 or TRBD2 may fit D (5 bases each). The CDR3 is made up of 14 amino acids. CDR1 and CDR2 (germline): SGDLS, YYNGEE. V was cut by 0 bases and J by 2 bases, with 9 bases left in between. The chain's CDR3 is CASSVVGTTYEQYF. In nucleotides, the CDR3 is TGTGCCAGCAGCGTAGTGGGGACGACCTACGAGCAGTACTTC.

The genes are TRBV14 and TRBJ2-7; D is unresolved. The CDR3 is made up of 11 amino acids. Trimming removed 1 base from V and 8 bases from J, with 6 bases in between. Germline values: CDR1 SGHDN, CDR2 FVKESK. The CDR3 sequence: CASSQGPKQYF. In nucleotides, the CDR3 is TGTGCCAGCAGCCAAGGACCGAAGCAGTACTTC.

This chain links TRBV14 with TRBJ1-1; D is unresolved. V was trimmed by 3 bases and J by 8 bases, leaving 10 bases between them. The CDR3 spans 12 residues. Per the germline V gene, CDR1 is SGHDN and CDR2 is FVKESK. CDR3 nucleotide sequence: TGTGCCAGCAGCCATCCTAGGACGGAAGCTTTCTTT. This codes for CASSHPRTEAFF.

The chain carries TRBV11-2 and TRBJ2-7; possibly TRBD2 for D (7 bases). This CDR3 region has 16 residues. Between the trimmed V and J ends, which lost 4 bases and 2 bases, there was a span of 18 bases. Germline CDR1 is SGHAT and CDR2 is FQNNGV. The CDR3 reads CASSSHRGALTYEQYF. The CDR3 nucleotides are TGTGCCAGCAGCTCACACCGGGGGGCGTTAACCTACGAGCAGTACTTC. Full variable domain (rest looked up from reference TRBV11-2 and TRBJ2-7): EAGVAQSPRYKIIEKRQSVAFWCNPISGHATLYWYQQILGQGPKLLIQFQNNGVVDDSQLPKDRFSAERLKGVDSTLKIQPAKLEDSAVYLCASSSHRGALTYEQYFGPGTRLTVT.

The CDR3: CASSHSGSRGLYEQYF. The CDR3, as DNA: TGCGCCAGCAGCCATTCTGGATCCAGGGGGCTTTACGAGCAGTACTTC. The chain has TRBV4-1 and TRBJ2-7, with 8 bases fitting TRBD1. The CDR3 consists of 16 residues. J lost 4 bases, V lost 3 bases, and 11 bases had no gene match. The germline V gene encodes CDR1 MGHRA and CDR2 YSYEKL.